This is a list of T cell receptor beta chains from one sample in a study of Tregs in tolerant kidney transplant recipients. Profiling relied on immunoSEQ multiplex PCR, and the TCRdb table lists in-frame clones only, not all of them. The sample carries about 61,000 clones, approximately 83% recorded once. The sample consisted of Tregs from blood, taken before the transplant. These receptors came from a human donor who received a combined kidney and bone marrow transplant. CDR3s include the opening cysteine and the closing phenylalanine or tryptophan. Each record gives: J gene, D gene, V gene, CDR3 DNA, CDR3 protein. A D gene is named only where the DNA matches it firmly.

J: TRBJ2-7; D: TRBD1; V: TRBV28; DNA: TGTGCCAGCTCCGGGACAGGGGGCGGGTACGAGCAGTACTTC; CDR3: CASSGTGGGYEQYF
J: TRBJ2-1; D: TRBD1; V: TRBV5-1; DNA: TGCGCCAGCAGCTTGGGACAGGGGGCCAATGAGCAGTTCTTC; CDR3: CASSLGQGANEQFF
J: TRBJ2-7; D: TRBD2; V: TRBV2; DNA: TGTGCCAGCTTTAGGACTAGCGGGTTCTATGAGCAGTACTTC; CDR3: CASFRTSGFYEQYF
J: TRBJ2-3; D: TRBD2; V: TRBV6-6; DNA: TGTGCCAGCAGTCCCTCTAGCGGGGGCAGGGATACGCAGTATTTT; CDR3: CASSPSSGGRDTQYF
J: TRBJ2-2; D: NA; V: TRBV5-1; DNA: TGCGCCAGCAGCTCCCCCGAGGGAGGTACCGGGGAGCTGTTTTTT; CDR3: CASSSPEGGTGELFF
J: TRBJ2-3; D: TRBD2; V: TRBV30; DNA: TGTGCCTGGAGTGAGGGACTAGCGGGATCGTTTGATACGCAGTATTTT; CDR3: CAWSEGLAGSFDTQYF
J: TRBJ2-7; D: NA; V: TRBV13; DNA: TGTGCCAGCAGCTTATCAGCAGGGGTCTACGGGCAGTACTTC; CDR3: CASSLSAGVYGQYF
J: TRBJ2-5; D: NA; V: TRBV28; DNA: TGTGCCAGCAGTTTAGTTTTCGGGCGTCGGCGGAACCAAGAGACCCAGTACTTC; CDR3: CASSLVFGRRRNQETQYF
J: TRBJ2-3; D: NA; V: TRBV6-5; DNA: TGTGCCAGCAGTTACGTTCCGGGTCATCAGGGGACGCAGTATTTT; CDR3: CASSYVPGHQGTQYF
J: TRBJ1-1; D: NA; V: TRBV6-1; DNA: TGTGCCAGCAGTGAATGGGGGCTGAACACTGAAGCTTTCTTT; CDR3: CASSEWGLNTEAFF
J: TRBJ2-1; D: NA; V: TRBV6-5; DNA: TGTGCCAGCACCCGAGGCAGCTTCTACAATGAGCAGTTCTTC; CDR3: CASTRGSFYNEQFF